The clone carrying this T cell receptor beta chain was observed a few times. Antigen specificity is unknown. Trimming left V 7 bases short and J 4 bases short, with 6 bases between. CDR1 is SGHRS, CDR2 YFSETQ, per germline. The CDR3 runs to 10 residues. This sample was included in a study of T cells after yellow fever vaccination. They built TCR cDNA with 5'RACE template switching, a step that put in a universal primer site and UMIs. One entry per CDR3 protein results from TCRdb running MiXCR on the 5' RACE reads. Of a few hundred thousand distinct CDR3 sequences in the sample, approximately 3.2% are singletons; the top ten hold approximately 3%. Study-level findings and limits: The secondary response peaked faster, at day 5 versus 15, but was weaker. Reappearing after the booster were most of the clones from primary vaccination (less than 97% CD4, 85% to 90% CD8).

This material consisted of CD4+ T cells sorted from PBMCs, taken 10 days after the yellow fever booster vaccination. The clonotype was recovered from a man between 18 and 35 years old who received the YFV17D yellow fever vaccine. The chain is built from TRBV5-1 and TRBJ2-7; a possible D gene is TRBD2 (5 bases). The chain's CDR3 is CASGEYEQYF. The CDR3 nucleotides read TGCGCCAGCGGGGAGTACGAGCAGTACTTC.